The T cell receptor (beta chain) described here comes from a study of blood T cell repertoires in COVID-19. Study at large: Spain, Italy and the United States supplied samples that represented acute and convalescent COVID-19. PBMCs, B-cell-depleted T cells, or T cells were the source of the cDNA or gDNA that made up the material.

This clone was picked up a small number of times. In the study's own analysis: Estimated nucleated cell counts came from reference gene primer amplification. The protocol was immunoSEQ multiplex PCR, while the TCRdb copy is restricted to in-frame clones and leaves out a portion. The V and J calls and the clone size are those of that table, but D and trimming were determined from the DNA. The profile shows about 160,000 clones, roughly four fifths of them singletons. The source material was peripheral blood. This clonotype was sampled from a man in his forties or fifties who had recovered from COVID-19.

CDR3 DNA: TGTGCCATCAGTGTCCGAAGTTTACTTTCCGGGACAGGGAGAGAGACCCAGTACTTC. As protein: CAISVRSLLSGTGRETQYF. The rearrangement links TRBV10-3 to TRBJ2-5; 9 positions match TRBD1. This CDR3 comprises 19 residues. The V gene end was trimmed by 4 bases and the J gene end by 4 bases; junction bases not matched to a gene: 19. The germline V gene has CDR1 ENHRY and CDR2 SYGVKD.